The 31 T cell receptor beta chains below all came from one sample that was sequenced in a study of post-analysis software for immune sequencing data. Broader study findings: Controls showed lower frequencies than patients for 4 or 5 TRBV segments, and TRBV5-6, TRBV5-1 and TRBV20-1 were among these.

The antigens for these receptors are not known. Every TCR beta cDNA library bore unique molecular identifiers. TCRdb ran MiXCR on the PCR reads and lists one entry per CDR3 protein. This sample yields 700,000 to 900,000 distinct CDR3 sequences, of which just over 45% are seen a single time; roughly 4.5% belongs to the top ten. The sequencing input was blood. Receptors were obtained from a girl aged 10-17 years with multiple sclerosis.

The CDR3, as DNA: TGCGCCAGCAGCCAAGACCCACTAGCGGGAGGTAGAGGGTCGGACGAGCAGTACTTC. Encoded protein: CASSQDPLAGGRGSDEQYF. This chain joins TRBV4-1 and TRBJ2-7; 12 bases map to TRBD2. Germline V CDR1 and CDR2: MGHRA, YSYEKL. The CDR3 is 19 amino acids. J lost 5 bases, V lost 0 bases, and 14 bases had no gene match.

The V call is TRBV27, the J call TRBJ1-1, with a possible D match to TRBD1 (6 bases). CDR1 and CDR2 (germline): MNHEY, SMNVEV (reference sequence). V shed 8 bases and J shed 0 bases, with 10 bases lying between them. This CDR3 has 13 amino acids. In DNA, the CDR3 is TGTGCCAGCGGTGACAGGTTGAACACTGAAGCTTTCTTT. Amino acid sequence: CASGDRLNTEAFF.

V and J are TRBV20-1 and TRBJ2-7, with D possibly being TRBD2 (6 bases). Trimming took off 6 bases at V and 1 base at J, with 16 bases between the two ends. Germline V gene data show CDR1 as DFQATT and CDR2 as SNEGSKA (reference sequence). The CDR3 has 14 amino acids. CDR3 amino acids: CSATPPGLSYEQYF. CDR3 DNA: TGCAGTGCAACCCCCCCGGGACTTTCCTACGAGCAGTACTTC.

This clonotype was seen only a few times. The gene calls are TRBV7-2 and TRBJ2-7, with D unresolved. Germline V gives CDR1 SGHTA, CDR2 FQGNSA. V was trimmed by 8 bases and J by 2 bases, leaving 16 bases between them. This CDR3 is 14 amino acids long. The CDR3 sequence: CASGRSLEPYEQYF. The CDR3 bases are TGTGCCAGCGGAAGGTCCCTAGAGCCCTACGAGCAGTACTTC.

This clonotype turned up a few times. This chain links TRBV29-1 with TRBJ2-1; D not certain. The CDR3 spans 12 residues. The ends were cut back, 2 bases at V and 12 bases at J, with 14 bases in the middle. The germline gives CDR1 SQVTM, CDR2 ANQGSEA. The CDR3 DNA is TGCAGCGTTGAACTCCGGGTGTGGGGGCAGTTCTTC. This sequence encodes CSVELRVWGQFF.

This clonotype was counted once. The chain uses TRBV28 and TRBJ2-1; perhaps TRBD2 as D (6 bases). The CDR3 is made up of 14 amino acids. Trimming removed 6 bases at V and 2 bases at J, with 11 bases between. Germline V gene sequence: CDR1 MDHEN, CDR2 SYDVKM. In DNA form, the CDR3 reads TGTGCCAGCAGCCGGGGGAGCACCTACAATGAGCAGTTCTTC. Translating gives CASSRGSTYNEQFF.

The V and J genes are TRBV15 and TRBJ1-6; D is unclear. The germline CDR1 and CDR2 sequences are LNHNV and YYDKDF (reference sequence). The CDR3 runs 15 residues. Deletions cut 2 bases from V and 10 bases from J, with 15 bases between. The CDR3 region is CATSRTSTDFSPLHF. The CDR3 bases are TGTGCCACCAGCAGAACCAGCACAGACTTCTCACCCCTCCACTTT.

The chain is built from TRBV12-3 or TRBV12-4 and TRBJ2-1, with D perhaps matching TRBD1 or TRBD2 (5 bases each). The CDR3 runs 13 residues. The germline V and J ends were trimmed by 5 bases and 7 bases, with 12 bases remaining between them. CDR3 DNA sequence: TGTGCCAGCAGTAGGGACCGACGGAATGAGCAGTTCTTC. It codes for CASSRDRRNEQFF.

This clonotype was picked up a small number of times. The chain recombines TRBV2 with TRBJ2-7, with D tentatively TRBD2 (5 bases). CDR1 SNHLY and CDR2 FYNNEI come from the germline V gene. CDR3 length: 15 residues. Trimming left V 3 bases short and J 0 bases short, with 12 bases between. The CDR3 sequence: CASSDPRELSYEQYF. CDR3 in DNA: TGTGCCAGCAGTGATCCGAGGGAGCTCTCCTACGAGCAGTACTTC.

This clonotype was seen more than once but under ten times. This may stem from a read error, because a much larger clone lies one nucleotide away. The rearrangement joins TRBV7-2 to TRBJ1-6; TRBD1 might be the D (6 bases). The CDR3 totals 14 residues. V gave up 4 bases and J gave up 10 bases, with 14 bases separating them. CDR1 is SGHTA and CDR2 is FQGNSA in the germline V gene. The CDR3 bases are TGTGCCAGCAGCTGCTTACAGGGAGGCTCACCCCTCCACTTT. Translating it yields CASSCLQGGSPLHF.

This chain uses TRBV28 with TRBJ2-4; the match to TRBD1 covers 10 bases. Judging by the DNA end, TRBJ2-7 fits better; the J call may be wrong. The CDR3 extends over 16 amino acids. Germline values: CDR1 MDHEN, CDR2 SYDVKM. The CDR3 DNA sequence: TGTGCCAGCAGTTTATGGGGACAGGGGAGCTCCTACGAGCAGTACTTC. This codes for CASSLWGQGSSYEQYF.

The gene calls are TRBV6-2 or TRBV6-3 and TRBJ2-1; possible D gene TRBD2, 6 bases. The CDR3 covers 16 residues. CDR1 and CDR2 from the germline V gene are MNHEY and SVGEGT. The V and J ends lost 1 base and 0 bases respectively, with 10 bases between them. The CDR3 DNA reads TGTGCCAGCAGTTACTATCGGGAGAGCTCCTACAATGAGCAGTTCTTC. This translates into CASSYYRESSYNEQFF.

The chain joins TRBV9 to TRBJ2-1; D possibly corresponds to TRBD2 (6 bases). The CDR3 totals 14 residues. CDR1 and CDR2 from the germline V gene are SGDLS and YYNGEE. Between the trimmed V and J ends, which lost 0 bases and 4 bases, there was a span of 8 bases. CDR3 nucleotides: TGTGCCAGCAGCGTAGTCGGGGGATACAATGAGCAGTTCTTC. Translated: CASSVVGGYNEQFF.

This clonotype was seen a handful of times. This chain joins TRBV4-1 and TRBJ2-7; D unclear. Trimming stripped 0 bases from V and 0 bases from J, with 9 bases between. This CDR3 is built from 15 residues. From germline, CDR1 is MGHRA and CDR2 YSYEKL. The CDR3 is CASSQDGVNSYEQYF. In DNA, the CDR3 is TGCGCCAGCAGCCAAGATGGAGTAAACTCCTACGAGCAGTACTTC.

This rearrangement joins TRBV3-1 to TRBJ2-1, with D possibly being TRBD2 (7 bases). CDR3 length: 15 residues. Germline CDR1 LGHDT, CDR2 YNNKEL (reference sequence). Trimming pared 2 bases from V and 4 bases from J, leaving 12 bases between. The CDR3 sequence is CASSQTRGGYNEQFF. CDR3 DNA sequence: TGTGCCAGCAGCCAAACTAGGGGGGGTTACAATGAGCAGTTCTTC.

CDR3 in DNA: TGTGCCAGCAGTATCCAGGGGACCGCCACAGATACGCAGTATTTT. This sequence encodes CASSIQGTATDTQYF. The V call is TRBV12-3 or TRBV12-4, the J call TRBJ2-3; D is perhaps TRBD1 (6 bases). CDR3 length: 15 residues. V dropped 5 bases and J dropped 2 bases, with 14 bases sitting between them.

The CDR3 loop reads CASSYLTGLAGGSSDEQFF. In DNA form, the CDR3 reads TGTGCCAGCAGTTACTTAACGGGACTAGCGGGAGGCAGTTCCGATGAGCAGTTCTTC. This sequence joins TRBV6-5 and TRBJ2-1, with 15 bases matching TRBD2. Trimming removed 1 base from V and 8 bases from J; junction bases left unmatched: 12. Germline values: CDR1 MNHEY, CDR2 SVGAGI. CDR3 length: 19 amino acids.

This clonotype was seen only a few times. This chain connects TRBV6-2 or TRBV6-3 to TRBJ2-1, with D perhaps TRBD1 (6 bases). The CDR3 contains 16 residues. Germline CDR1 reads MNHEY; CDR2 reads SVGEGT. The V and J ends lost 7 bases and 3 bases respectively, with 19 bases between them. Here the CDR3 DNA reads TGTGCCAGCAATTCAGGGGAGCCGAAATTCTACAATGAGCAGTTCTTC. The encoded protein is CASNSGEPKFYNEQFF.

This clonotype turned up a few times. V is TRBV12-3 or TRBV12-4 and J is TRBJ2-7; a weak D match, TRBD1 (5 bases). The length of the CDR3 is 13 residues. V was clipped by 7 bases and J by 4 bases, with 14 bases between them. In DNA, the CDR3 is TGTGCCAGCACCGATGACAGATATTACGAGCAGTACTTC. Its protein product is CASTDDRYYEQYF.

This clonotype appeared a few times. This chain uses TRBV6-2 or TRBV6-3 with TRBJ2-7; D uncertain. There are 16 residues in the CDR3. V lost 5 bases and J lost 0, with 17 bases in between. Germline assignment: CDR1 MNHEY and CDR2 SVGEGT. CDR3 amino acids: CASSNPAGHSSYEQYF. The CDR3, as DNA: TGTGCCAGCAGTAACCCGGCAGGCCATAGCTCCTACGAGCAGTACTTC.

V is TRBV29-1 and J is TRBJ2-5; D is possibly TRBD2 (6 bases). The CDR3 covers 13 residues. V shed 4 bases and J shed 11 bases, with 20 bases lying between them. Germline V gives CDR1 SQVTM, CDR2 ANQGSEA. CDR3 residues: CSVVGGTYNEQYF. In nucleotides, the CDR3 is TGCAGCGTTGTTGGGGGGACCTACAATGAGCAGTACTTC. The whole variable domain, remainder taken from reference TRBV29-1 and TRBJ2-5, is SAVISQKPSRDICQRGTSLTIQCQVDSQVTMMFWYRQQPGQSLTLIATANQGSEATYESGFVIDKFPISRPNLTFSTLTVSNMSPEDSSIYLCSVVGGTYNEQYFGPGTRLLVL.

This clonotype was counted between two and nine times. V gene TRBV4-3 combines with J gene TRBJ2-6; a possible D gene is TRBD1 (6 bases). V lost 0 bases to trimming and J lost 3 bases, with 9 bases between them. The CDR3 is 16 residues long. Germline V gives CDR1 LGHNA, CDR2 YSLEER. In DNA form, the CDR3 reads TGCGCCAGCAGCCAAGATTACAGGGTTGGGGCCAACGTCCTGACTTTC. This encodes CASSQDYRVGANVLTF.

This chain uses TRBV4-3 with TRBJ2-7; 7 bases map to TRBD2. This CDR3 has 15 amino acids. Germline CDR1 LGHNA, CDR2 YSLEER. With V trimmed by 1 base and J by 7 bases, 10 bases remained unmatched. The CDR3 nucleotides are TGCGCCAGCAGCCAAGCAGTCGGCGGGAGTTGGGAGCAGTACGTC. This codes for CASSQAVGGSWEQYV.

This clonotype was counted ten times or more. J is TRBJ1-4 and V is TRBV6-5; D call uncertain. Trimming cost V 3 bases and J 7 bases, with 9 bases left between them. Germline lookup yields CDR1 MNHEY and CDR2 SVGAGI. The CDR3 spans 13 residues. The CDR3 DNA follows: TGTGCCAGCAGTTATGGAGGTTCTGAAAAACTGTTTTTT. The encoded protein is CASSYGGSEKLFF.

The chain joins TRBV12-3 or TRBV12-4 to TRBJ2-1; 8 positions agree with TRBD2. Trimming took 4 bases from V and 6 from J; bases not matched to a gene: 11. The CDR3 has 16 amino acids. The DNA of the CDR3 is TGTGCCAGCAGTTCCACAACTAGCGGAAAGGGCAATGAGCAGTTCTTC. As protein: CASSSTTSGKGNEQFF.

V gene TRBV20-1 combines with J gene TRBJ2-5; D perhaps matches TRBD2 (6 bases). The DNA end favors TRBJ2-7, so the J call may be wrong. This CDR3 comprises 14 residues. Germline V gives CDR1 DFQATT, CDR2 SNEGSKA (reference sequence). The CDR3 region is CSARGGRPPYEQYF. For the CDR3, the DNA is TGCAGTGCTAGAGGTGGGAGGCCTCCCTACGAGCAGTACTTC.

This clonotype has more than one count but fewer than ten. The chain uses TRBV2 and TRBJ2-5, with a possible D match to TRBD1 (5 bases). Trimming left V 2 bases short and J 5 bases short, with 15 bases between. CDR1 is SNHLY, CDR2 FYNNEI, per germline. CDR3 size: 15 residues. CDR3 coding DNA: TGTGCCAGCAGTGAAACAGACAGACCCTCCGAGACCCAGTACTTC. Amino acid sequence: CASSETDRPSETQYF.

For the CDR3, the DNA is TGTGCCAGCAGTTCCTTGCCACCTGGTCCGAGCTCCTATAATTCACCCCTCCACTTT. Amino acid sequence: CASSSLPPGPSSYNSPLHF. The V and J genes are TRBV6-5 and TRBJ1-6; no definite D call. CDR3 size: 19 residues. The ends were cut back, 4 bases at V and 0 bases at J, with 19 bases in the middle. CDR1 MNHEY and CDR2 SVGAGI come from the germline V gene.

The J gene is TRBJ2-3, the V gene TRBV29-1; D is ambiguous. This CDR3 has 12 amino acids. CDR1 SQVTM and CDR2 ANQGSEA come from the germline V gene. V was trimmed by 6 bases and J by 6 bases, leaving 13 bases between them. The CDR3 nucleotides read TGCAGCGTCCACTTCGGCCCCGATACGCAGTATTTT. As protein: CSVHFGPDTQYF.

The chain is built from TRBV5-4 and TRBJ2-7, with D unclear. The CDR3 runs 14 residues. Between the trimmed V and J ends, which lost 0 bases and 6 bases, there was a span of 13 bases. CDR1 SGHNT and CDR2 YYREEE come from the germline V gene (reference sequence). The CDR3 sequence: CASSLDLSYVEQYF. The CDR3 nucleotides are TGTGCCAGCAGCTTGGACCTCTCCTACGTCGAGCAGTACTTC.

J is TRBJ2-5 and V is TRBV7-9; 7 bases line up with TRBD1. The V segment lost 6 bases and the J segment 11 bases; nucleotides outside the gene matches: 9. The CDR3 totals 12 residues. From germline, CDR1 is SEHNR and CDR2 FQNEAQ (reference sequence). Here the CDR3 DNA reads TGTGCCAGCAGACGAACAGGGGTGGAGCAGTACTTC. It yields the protein CASRRTGVEQYF.